This T cell receptor beta chain emerged from a study of cytomegalovirus exposure and HLA in healthy donors. Overall study findings and caveats: It was assumed in the presence/absence analyses that sequencing depth was roughly uniform across donors. Analyzed later, most CMV-associated TCR beta chains appeared HLA-restricted. Cytomegalovirus-associated TCR beta chains were listed, numbering 150 to 200.

The PCR contained 60 Vbeta and 13 Jbeta primers. Produced via immunoSEQ multiplex PCR; TCRdb's table is partial and in-frame only. The repertoire includes around 130,000 clones, 80% of them detected once, and over 3% sits in the top ten. Germline lookup yields CDR1 SGHTA and CDR2 FQGNSA. V was cut by 1 base and J by 4 bases, with 16 bases left in between. The CDR3 covers 16 residues. On this clone itself: No antigen is known for it.

The sample was PBMCs. The genes are TRBV7-2 and TRBJ1-1; possibly TRBD1 for D (6 bases). The TCR originated in a woman in her thirties or forties in good health and CMV-seronegative. The CDR3 region is CASSLGRGGQGTEAFF. The CDR3 bases are TGTGCCAGCAGCTTAGGGAGGGGGGGTCAGGGCACTGAAGCTTTCTTT.